The clone carrying this TCR beta chain has more than one count but fewer than ten. The antigen is undetermined. It was from PBMCs that CD4+ and CD8+ T cells were sorted. TCR sequencing used cDNA made by reverse transcription of extracted RNA. Libraries were prepared by immunoSEQ multiplex PCR; TCRdb keeps only in-frame clonotypes and omits some of them. The data contain under 250,000 clones, approximately 61% of them singletons. The entry originates in a study of CD8+ T cells in alopecia areata. Study-level information: A regimen of oral tofacitinib, 5 to 10 mg twice daily, was given to treated patients. Treatment with tofacitinib (6 to 18 months) was followed by 6 months off drug. Study results and limitations: Scalp samples also contribute reads from the resident alphabeta T cells found in normal skin.

This clonotype was obtained from a human donor with alopecia areata. The source was CD4+ T cells sorted from blood, collected at week 0.

This CDR3 is CASSVGGTQETQYF. DNA for the CDR3: TGTGCCAGCAGTGTGGGAGGGACACAAGAGACCCAGTACTTC. The genes are TRBV25-1 and TRBJ2-5, with a weak D call TRBD2 (7 bases). From germline, CDR1 is MGHDK and CDR2 SYGVNS. The CDR3 length is 14 residues. Trimming took 4 bases from V and 2 from J, leaving 11 bases between them. The full variable domain, completed using reference TRBV25-1 and TRBJ2-5, is EADIYQTPRYLVIGTGKKITLECSQTMGHDKMYWYQQDPGMELHLIHYSYGVNSTEKGDLSSESTVSRIRTEHFPLTLESARPSHTSQYLCASSVGGTQETQYFGPGTRLLVL.